Listed below are T cell receptor beta chains from one sample, sequenced in a study of T cells in Graves' hyperthyroidism and ophthalmopathy. In TCRdb, the multiplex PCR reads were re-called with MiXCR into one record per CDR3 protein. Of over 500,000 distinct CDR3 sequences in the sample, over 15% were seen once. The material sequenced was blood. These receptors were taken from a woman aged 18-30 years with Graves' ophthalmopathy. Both conserved end residues are part of each CDR3. D genes are given only for firm matches. Expanded clones are given a class, and other clones once, few, many or no size at all.

v_call: TRBV2; j_call: TRBJ2-1; cdr3_length: 14; d_call: .; clone_size: many; cdr3_aa: CASCDRRAYNEQFF; cdr3_nt: TGTGCCAGCTGTGACAGGAGGGCGTACAATGAGCAGTTCTTC
v_call: TRBV11-2; j_call: TRBJ1-1; cdr3_length: 15; d_call: TRBD1; clone_size: many; cdr3_aa: CASSLTGLMNTEAFF; cdr3_nt: TGTGCCAGCAGCTTGACAGGGCTTATGAACACTGAAGCTTTCTTT
v_call: TRBV11-2; j_call: TRBJ1-3; cdr3_length: 15; d_call: TRBD1; clone_size: many; cdr3_aa: CASSSGQGTGNTIYF; cdr3_nt: TGTGCCAGCAGCTCGGGACAGGGGACGGGAAACACCATATATTTT
v_call: TRBV27; j_call: TRBJ1-5; cdr3_length: 17; d_call: .; clone_size: .; cdr3_aa: CASTPTRTVYSNQPQHF; cdr3_nt: TGTGCCAGCACTCCTACCAGGACAGTTTATAGCAATCAGCCCCAGCATTTT
v_call: TRBV24-1; j_call: TRBJ2-1; cdr3_length: 11; d_call: .; clone_size: many; cdr3_aa: CATSRYNEQFF; cdr3_nt: TGTGCCACCAGTCGTTACAATGAGCAGTTCTTC
v_call: TRBV6-5; j_call: TRBJ2-7; cdr3_length: 17; d_call: TRBD1; clone_size: .; cdr3_aa: CASSYSRGRGSSYEQYF; cdr3_nt: TGTGCCAGCAGTTACTCCCGGGGCAGGGGGAGCTCCTACGAGCAGTACTTC
v_call: TRBV12-3/TRBV12-4; j_call: TRBJ1-5; cdr3_length: 15; d_call: .; clone_size: many; cdr3_aa: CASSSLGSSNQPQHF; cdr3_nt: TGTGCCAGCAGCTCCCTCGGCTCTAGCAATCAGCCCCAGCATTTT
v_call: TRBV20-1; j_call: TRBJ2-5; cdr3_length: 15; d_call: TRBD2; clone_size: many; cdr3_aa: CSARTSGAIQETQYF; cdr3_nt: TGCAGTGCTAGGACTAGCGGGGCTATACAAGAGACCCAGTACTTC
v_call: TRBV3-1; j_call: TRBJ2-1; cdr3_length: 17; d_call: .; clone_size: many; cdr3_aa: CASSQEMAGSSYNEQFF; cdr3_nt: TGTGCCAGCAGCCAAGAAATGGCGGGTAGCTCCTACAATGAGCAGTTCTTC
v_call: TRBV27; j_call: TRBJ2-5; cdr3_length: 15; d_call: TRBD2; clone_size: many; cdr3_aa: CASSPTSGRLETQYF; cdr3_nt: TGTGCCAGCAGCCCGACTAGCGGGAGACTCGAGACCCAGTACTTC
v_call: TRBV20-1; j_call: TRBJ1-6; cdr3_length: 14; d_call: TRBD1; clone_size: many; cdr3_aa: CSATQGARNSPLHF; cdr3_nt: TGCAGTGCTACTCAGGGGGCGAGGAATTCACCCCTCCACTTT
v_call: TRBV12-3/TRBV12-4; j_call: TRBJ1-5; cdr3_length: 15; d_call: .; clone_size: many; cdr3_aa: CASKDSVGGYQPQHF; cdr3_nt: TGTGCCAGCAAGGATTCGGTCGGGGGTTATCAGCCCCAGCATTTT
v_call: TRBV20-1; j_call: TRBJ1-2; cdr3_length: 14; d_call: .; clone_size: .; cdr3_aa: CSARDRQPNYGYTF; cdr3_nt: TGCAGTGCTAGAGATCGGCAGCCTAACTATGGCTACACCTTC
v_call: TRBV28; j_call: TRBJ2-7; cdr3_length: 13; d_call: .; clone_size: many; cdr3_aa: CASIEGGSYEQYF; cdr3_nt: TGTGCCAGCATAGAGGGGGGGTCCTACGAGCAGTACTTC
v_call: TRBV4-1; j_call: TRBJ1-1; cdr3_length: 15; d_call: .; clone_size: .; cdr3_aa: CASSQDVRTNTEAFF; cdr3_nt: TGCGCCAGCAGCCAAGATGTACGGACGAACACTGAAGCTTTCTTT
v_call: TRBV16; j_call: TRBJ1-1; cdr3_length: 14; d_call: TRBD1; clone_size: many; cdr3_aa: CASSYYRGNTEAFF; cdr3_nt: TGTGCCAGCAGCTACTACAGGGGTAACACTGAAGCTTTCTTT
v_call: TRBV2; j_call: TRBJ2-2; cdr3_length: 18; d_call: TRBD2; clone_size: .; cdr3_aa: CASRGPSGIFFSLGELFF; cdr3_nt: TGTGCCAGCAGGGGTCCTAGCGGGATTTTTTTTTCTCTCGGGGAGCTGTTTTTT
v_call: TRBV20-1; j_call: TRBJ1-1; cdr3_length: 12; d_call: TRBD1; clone_size: .; cdr3_aa: CSVTGWSTEAFF; cdr3_nt: TGCAGCGTGACAGGGTGGAGCACTGAAGCTTTCTTT
v_call: TRBV7-9; j_call: TRBJ1-1; cdr3_length: 15; d_call: .; clone_size: few; cdr3_aa: CASSPVPGMNTEAFF; cdr3_nt: TGTGCCAGCAGCCCAGTCCCGGGGATGAACACTGAAGCTTTCTTT
v_call: TRBV28; j_call: TRBJ2-1; cdr3_length: 13; d_call: .; clone_size: many; cdr3_aa: CASRTIGSNEQFF; cdr3_nt: TGTGCCAGCAGAACAATAGGGAGCAATGAGCAGTTCTTC
v_call: TRBV28; j_call: TRBJ1-5; cdr3_length: 12; d_call: .; clone_size: many; cdr3_aa: CASKVSNQPQHF; cdr3_nt: TGTGCCAGCAAGGTTAGCAATCAGCCCCAGCATTTT
v_call: TRBV24-1; j_call: TRBJ2-5; cdr3_length: 15; d_call: .; clone_size: few; cdr3_aa: CATSQSLLYQETQYF; cdr3_nt: TGTGCCACCAGTCAATCCCTCTTGTACCAAGAGACCCAGTACTTC
v_call: TRBV30; j_call: TRBJ2-7; cdr3_length: 14; d_call: TRBD2; clone_size: many; cdr3_aa: CAWSVREGRLEQYF; cdr3_nt: TGTGCCTGGAGTGTACGGGAGGGTCGGCTCGAGCAGTACTTC
v_call: TRBV29-1; j_call: TRBJ2-1; cdr3_length: 15; d_call: TRBD2; clone_size: .; cdr3_aa: CSVQPGLAGVNEQFF; cdr3_nt: TGCAGCGTTCAACCGGGACTAGCGGGAGTTAATGAGCAGTTCTTC
v_call: TRBV3-1; j_call: TRBJ2-1; cdr3_length: 16; d_call: .; clone_size: few; cdr3_aa: CASSQAGVISYNEQFF; cdr3_nt: TGTGCCAGCAGCCAAGCGGGGGTAATATCTTACAATGAGCAGTTCTTC
v_call: TRBV27; j_call: TRBJ2-3; cdr3_length: 16; d_call: TRBD2; clone_size: many; cdr3_aa: CASRPGLAGGMDTQYF; cdr3_nt: TGTGCCAGCAGACCCGGACTAGCGGGAGGAATGGATACGCAGTATTTT
v_call: TRBV3-1; j_call: TRBJ1-3; cdr3_length: 15; d_call: .; clone_size: many; cdr3_aa: CASSQDAGGGNTIYF; cdr3_nt: TGTGCCAGCAGCCAAGATGCGGGTGGAGGAAACACCATATATTTT
v_call: TRBV2; j_call: TRBJ1-1; cdr3_length: 15; d_call: .; clone_size: many; cdr3_aa: CASSGLEAMNTEAFF; cdr3_nt: TGTGCCAGCAGTGGATTGGAAGCCATGAACACTGAAGCTTTCTTT
v_call: TRBV5-1; j_call: TRBJ2-1; cdr3_length: 16; d_call: TRBD2; clone_size: .; cdr3_aa: CASSFTSGRTYNEQFF; cdr3_nt: TGCGCCAGCAGCTTTACTAGCGGGAGGACCTACAATGAGCAGTTCTTC
v_call: TRBV20-1; j_call: TRBJ1-5; cdr3_length: 14; d_call: TRBD1; clone_size: many; cdr3_aa: CSALRDRGNQPQHF; cdr3_nt: TGCAGTGCTCTGCGGGACAGGGGCAATCAGCCCCAGCATTTT
v_call: TRBV20-1; j_call: TRBJ1-1; cdr3_length: 13; d_call: .; clone_size: many; cdr3_aa: CSARGPGVNGAFF; cdr3_nt: TGCAGTGCTAGGGGCCCCGGGGTTAACGGAGCTTTCTTT
v_call: TRBV20-1; j_call: TRBJ2-3; cdr3_length: 14; d_call: TRBD2; clone_size: many; cdr3_aa: CSASSGRSVDTQYF; cdr3_nt: TGCAGTGCTTCTAGCGGGAGGAGTGTAGATACGCAGTATTTT
v_call: TRBV28; j_call: TRBJ1-5; cdr3_length: 15; d_call: TRBD1; clone_size: many; cdr3_aa: CASSSVGDRAQPQHF; cdr3_nt: TGTGCCAGCAGTTCCGTTGGGGACAGGGCTCAGCCCCAGCATTTT
v_call: TRBV28; j_call: TRBJ1-2; cdr3_length: 12; d_call: .; clone_size: few; cdr3_aa: CALREGNYGYTF; cdr3_nt: TGTGCCCTGAGAGAGGGTAACTATGGCTACACCTTC
v_call: TRBV19; j_call: TRBJ1-2; cdr3_length: 17; d_call: TRBD1; clone_size: .; cdr3_aa: CASSFGGKGASNYGYTF; cdr3_nt: TGTGCCAGTAGTTTTGGAGGAAAGGGGGCCTCCAACTATGGCTACACCTTC
v_call: TRBV28; j_call: TRBJ2-5; cdr3_length: 13; d_call: .; clone_size: few; cdr3_aa: CASNRGFQETQYF; cdr3_nt: TGTGCCAGCAACCGGGGATTCCAAGAGACCCAGTACTTC
v_call: TRBV6-5; j_call: TRBJ2-2; cdr3_length: 13; d_call: .; clone_size: .; cdr3_aa: CASSYNRAGELFF; cdr3_nt: TGTGCCAGCAGTTACAATCGGGCCGGGGAGCTGTTTTTT
v_call: TRBV11-3; j_call: TRBJ2-7; cdr3_length: 14; d_call: .; clone_size: many; cdr3_aa: CASSSGEDAYEQYF; cdr3_nt: TGTGCCAGCAGCTCCGGGGAGGACGCCTACGAGCAGTACTTC
v_call: TRBV6-2/TRBV6-3; j_call: TRBJ2-7; cdr3_length: 17; d_call: .; clone_size: many; cdr3_aa: CASSYSPTRGGTYEQYF; cdr3_nt: TGTGCCAGCAGTTACTCCCCCACTCGAGGGGGTACCTACGAGCAGTACTTC
v_call: TRBV24-1; j_call: TRBJ2-7; cdr3_length: 14; d_call: TRBD2; clone_size: .; cdr3_aa: CATSDTAGGHEQYF; cdr3_nt: TGTGCCACCAGTGATACAGCGGGAGGGCATGAGCAGTACTTC
v_call: TRBV12-5; j_call: TRBJ2-2; cdr3_length: 18; d_call: .; clone_size: .; cdr3_aa: CASGSGTGGFFGTGELFF; cdr3_nt: TGTGCTAGTGGTTCCGGGACCGGCGGGTTTTTCGGCACCGGGGAGCTGTTTTTT
v_call: TRBV27; j_call: TRBJ1-2; cdr3_length: 15; d_call: .; clone_size: many; cdr3_aa: CASSLSYGQGYGYTF; cdr3_nt: TGTGCCAGCAGTTTAAGTTACGGCCAGGGGTATGGCTACACCTTC
v_call: TRBV7-9; j_call: TRBJ2-5; cdr3_length: 16; d_call: .; clone_size: many; cdr3_aa: CASSLLDSGTQETQYF; cdr3_nt: TGTGCCAGCAGCTTACTTGATTCAGGGACGCAAGAGACCCAGTACTTC
v_call: TRBV25-1; j_call: TRBJ1-2; cdr3_length: 16; d_call: TRBD1; clone_size: .; cdr3_aa: CASSGPDRVANYGYTF; cdr3_nt: TGTGCCAGCAGTGGCCCGGACAGGGTAGCTAACTATGGCTACACCTTC
v_call: TRBV28; j_call: TRBJ2-1; cdr3_length: 15; d_call: .; clone_size: few; cdr3_aa: CASSLPGTTWNGQFF; cdr3_nt: TGTGCCAGCAGTTTACCGGGGACCACATGGAATGGGCAGTTCTTC
v_call: TRBV27; j_call: TRBJ2-1; cdr3_length: 14; d_call: TRBD1; clone_size: few; cdr3_aa: CASRSGGLLNEQFF; cdr3_nt: TGTGCCAGCAGATCAGGGGGCCTTTTGAATGAGCAGTTCTTC
v_call: TRBV28; j_call: TRBJ2-1; cdr3_length: 16; d_call: .; clone_size: few; cdr3_aa: CASSPETGTFYNEQFF; cdr3_nt: TGTGCCAGCAGTCCTGAGACAGGCACCTTCTACAATGAGCAGTTCTTC
v_call: TRBV29-1; j_call: TRBJ2-3; cdr3_length: 15; d_call: TRBD1; clone_size: .; cdr3_aa: CSVQNWDRGTDTQYF; cdr3_nt: TGCAGCGTCCAAAATTGGGACAGAGGCACAGATACGCAGTATTTT
v_call: TRBV10-3; j_call: TRBJ2-7; cdr3_length: 15; d_call: TRBD2; clone_size: .; cdr3_aa: CAISESSGGTYEQYF; cdr3_nt: TGTGCCATCAGTGAGTCGAGCGGGGGGACCTACGAGCAGTACTTC
v_call: TRBV13; j_call: TRBJ1-1; cdr3_length: 17; d_call: TRBD1; clone_size: many; cdr3_aa: CASSPKGPLTGGSEAFF; cdr3_nt: TGTGCCAGCAGCCCAAAAGGCCCCCTAACAGGGGGCTCTGAAGCTTTCTTT
v_call: TRBV2; j_call: TRBJ1-5; cdr3_length: 18; d_call: .; clone_size: many; cdr3_aa: CASSDGGLARFGNQPQHF; cdr3_nt: TGTGCCAGCAGTGATGGGGGACTCGCCAGATTTGGCAATCAGCCCCAGCATTTT
v_call: TRBV28; j_call: TRBJ2-5; cdr3_length: 15; d_call: .; clone_size: many; cdr3_aa: CASSLFGPRGETQYF; cdr3_nt: TGTGCCAGCAGTTTATTCGGTCCCCGCGGGGAGACCCAGTACTTC
v_call: TRBV6-6; j_call: TRBJ1-1; cdr3_length: 16; d_call: .; clone_size: few; cdr3_aa: CASSYFNGGVNTEAFF; cdr3_nt: TGTGCCAGCAGTTACTTCAATGGTGGGGTGAACACTGAAGCTTTCTTT
v_call: TRBV28; j_call: TRBJ2-5; cdr3_length: 13; d_call: .; clone_size: many; cdr3_aa: CASSPPGKETQYF; cdr3_nt: TGTGCCAGCAGTCCCCCAGGGAAGGAGACCCAGTACTTC
v_call: TRBV12-3/TRBV12-4; j_call: TRBJ2-7; cdr3_length: 16; d_call: .; clone_size: many; cdr3_aa: CASSSPRGVSGYEQYF; cdr3_nt: TGTGCCAGCAGTTCCCCCAGAGGGGTTTCTGGCTACGAGCAGTACTTC
v_call: TRBV27; j_call: TRBJ2-1; cdr3_length: 14; d_call: TRBD2; clone_size: many; cdr3_aa: CASSLSGGALEQFF; cdr3_nt: TGTGCCAGCAGTTTGAGCGGGGGGGCCTTAGAGCAGTTCTTC
v_call: TRBV4-2; j_call: TRBJ2-3; cdr3_length: 16; d_call: .; clone_size: .; cdr3_aa: CASSQAAGSNTDTQYF; cdr3_nt: TGTGCCAGCAGCCAAGCGGCGGGTTCGAACACAGATACGCAGTATTTT
v_call: TRBV7-9; j_call: TRBJ1-5; cdr3_length: 12; d_call: .; clone_size: .; cdr3_aa: CASSSTSQPQHF; cdr3_nt: TGTGCCAGCAGCTCCACTTCTCAGCCCCAGCATTTT
v_call: TRBV3-1; j_call: TRBJ1-6; cdr3_length: 11; d_call: .; clone_size: many; cdr3_aa: CASSQGHTLHF; cdr3_nt: TGTGCCAGCAGCCAAGGACACACCCTCCACTTT
v_call: TRBV20-1; j_call: TRBJ1-1; cdr3_length: 17; d_call: TRBD1; clone_size: many; cdr3_aa: CSARDSDRGLMNTEAFF; cdr3_nt: TGCAGTGCTAGAGATTCGGACAGGGGCCTCATGAACACTGAAGCTTTCTTT